Listed here are 20 T cell receptor beta chains from one sample, sequenced in a study of blood T cells in healthy people across ages. Next came a second PCR, run for about 6 to 12 cycles, which used a sample-barcoded 5' primer along with a J-beta primer mix. TCRdb recomputed calls from the 5' RACE reads with MiXCR, one row per CDR3 protein. Among about 620,000 distinct CDR3 sequences, over 20% were seen once, and the ten largest hold roughly 3.9%. What was sequenced was blood. These receptors originate from an older man in good health.

This clonotype occurred a few times. The rearrangement links TRBV7-8 to TRBJ2-4; 7 bases are a match to TRBD1. Germline V lookup: CDR1 SGHVS, CDR2 FQNEAQ. CDR3 length: 12 residues. J gave up 8 bases and V 7 bases, and 5 bases lay outside the gene matches. DNA of the CDR3: TGTGCCAGCACAGGGGGTTTGGACATTCAGTACTTC. Translated, it gives CASTGGLDIQYF.

Only a few counts were recorded for this clonotype. The chain employs TRBV6-2 or TRBV6-3 and TRBJ2-2, with 9 nucleotides matching TRBD1. The CDR3 runs 16 residues. V was pared by 6 bases and J by 1 base, with 6 bases of the junction left unmatched. CDR1 and CDR2 (germline): MNHEY, SVGEGT. The CDR3 nucleotides read TGTGCCAGCAGCAACCACAGGGGGCAGAACACCGGGGAGCTGTTTTTT. Translating it yields CASSNHRGQNTGELFF.

This clonotype was found a few times. This chain links TRBV15 with TRBJ2-1; a possible D gene is TRBD2 (6 bases). Per the germline V gene, CDR1 is LNHNV and CDR2 is YYDKDF (reference sequence). The CDR3 is made up of 16 amino acids. V was cut by 0 bases and J by 2 bases, with 11 bases left in between. The CDR3, as DNA: TGTGCCACCAGCAGAGAAGGGCGGGGAACCTACAATGAGCAGTTCTTC. Amino acids: CATSREGRGTYNEQFF.

The chain combines TRBV7-2 with TRBJ2-5; TRBD2 aligns across 9 bases. After removal of 5 bases from V and 2 bases from J, the junction contained 15 bases not matched to a gene. Germline V lookup: CDR1 SGHTA, CDR2 FQGNSA. The CDR3 contains 18 residues. The CDR3 sequence is CASSPHFSGREGQETQYF. The CDR3 region has the DNA TGTGCCAGCAGCCCACATTTTAGCGGGAGAGAGGGTCAAGAGACCCAGTACTTC.

This clonotype was seen a handful of times. The chain uses TRBV5-6 and TRBJ2-7; the match to TRBD1 covers 11 bases. Germline trimming cut 0 bases from V and 5 bases from J; bases unmatched to any gene: 10. This CDR3 region has 17 residues. From germline, CDR1 is SGHDT and CDR2 YYEEEE. CDR3 loop: CASSLGTGGAFGHEQYF. For the CDR3, the DNA is TGTGCCAGCAGCTTGGGGACAGGGGGCGCTTTTGGCCACGAGCAGTACTTC.

This clonotype was seen a few times. CDR3 sequence (DNA): TGCAGTGCTAGATCCCTAGCGTCTCTATCGTTCTTC. Its protein product is CSARSLASLSFF. This chain joins TRBV20-1 and TRBJ2-1, with D maybe TRBD2 (6 bases). The CDR3 loop spans 12 amino acids. Per germline, CDR1 DFQATT and CDR2 SNEGSKA (reference sequence). V was cut by 2 bases and J by 15 bases, with 17 bases left in between.

V gene TRBV28 combines with J gene TRBJ2-5; no definite D call. Looked up from germline, CDR1 is MDHEN and CDR2 is SYDVKM. There are 13 residues in the CDR3. Between the trimmed V and J ends, which lost 4 bases and 5 bases, there was a span of 11 bases. The CDR3 sequence: CASSSPRAETQYF. For the CDR3, the DNA is TGTGCCAGCAGTTCGCCTAGAGCGGAGACCCAGTACTTC.

This chain uses TRBV28 with TRBJ1-1; no firm D call. Germline V gene lookup returns CDR1 MDHEN and CDR2 SYDVKM. V was cut by 7 bases and J by 8 bases, with 14 bases left in between. This CDR3 comprises 12 residues. CDR3 loop: CASTDERLEAFF. In DNA form, the CDR3 reads TGTGCCAGCACGGACGAACGTTTAGAAGCTTTCTTT.

J is TRBJ1-3 and V is TRBV10-3; the D is unclear. Trimming pared 2 bases from V and 0 bases from J, leaving 5 bases between. Germline CDR1 ENHRY, CDR2 SYGVKD. This CDR3 contains 14 residues. The CDR3 sequence is CAISEGSSGNTIYF. CDR3 nucleotides: TGTGCCATCAGTGAGGGCAGCTCTGGAAACACCATATATTTT.

This clonotype was counted only a few times. The chain has TRBV6-5 and TRBJ2-6, with D perhaps given as TRBD1 or TRBD2 (5 bases each). Trimming took off 3 bases at V and 0 bases at J, with 12 bases between the two ends. CDR1 and CDR2 from the germline V gene are MNHEY and SVGAGI. The CDR3 is made up of 17 amino acids. In DNA form, the CDR3 reads TGTGCCAGCAGTTATCGGGACGTCAACTCTGGGGCCAACGTCCTGACTTTC. Translated, it gives CASSYRDVNSGANVLTF.

The table lists this clonotype with many counts. The rearrangement joins TRBV28 to TRBJ1-5; D is unresolved. Germline loops: CDR1 MDHEN, CDR2 SYDVKM. The CDR3 runs to 13 residues. Trimming shortened V by 7 bases and J by 9 bases, and 16 bases separated the two germline ends. As DNA, the CDR3 is TGTGCCAGCACCCTTAGTCCGCCCGCGCCCCAGCATTTT. Translating gives CASTLSPPAPQHF.

There are many counts of this clonotype. The chain carries TRBV5-1 and TRBJ2-1; 12 nucleotides agree with TRBD2. Germline V gene data show CDR1 as SGHRS and CDR2 as YFSETQ. The V segment lost 0 bases and the J segment 6 bases; nucleotides outside the gene matches: 1. The CDR3 loop spans 15 amino acids. The CDR3 protein is CASSLELAGGNEQFF. CDR3 nucleotides: TGCGCCAGCAGCTTGGAACTAGCGGGAGGCAATGAGCAGTTCTTC.

The chain combines TRBV7-9 with TRBJ2-1; D may be TRBD1 (5 bases). CDR3 length equals 13 residues. Germline V gene data show CDR1 as SEHNR and CDR2 as FQNEAQ (reference sequence). The V end was cut by 7 bases, the J end by 5 bases, with 12 bases between. The CDR3 reads CASIPQGNNEQFF. For the CDR3, the DNA is TGTGCCAGCATCCCCCAGGGTAACAATGAGCAGTTCTTC.

This clonotype was counted only a few times. Written as DNA, the CDR3 is TGCGCCAGCAGCGTCACAGGGGGCGTCTACAATGAGCAGTTCTTC. It yields the protein CASSVTGGVYNEQFF. The rearrangement links TRBV5-1 to TRBJ2-1; 9 nucleotides align to TRBD1. The germline V gene encodes CDR1 SGHRS and CDR2 YFSETQ. The CDR3 has 15 amino acids. The J segment lost 3 bases and the V segment lost 4 bases, leaving 5 bases of the junction unmatched.

This clonotype was seen more than once but under ten times. Sequence at one end of the junction differs from germline and may be a read error. This chain uses TRBV2 with TRBJ2-1; no definite D call. The germline V gene encodes CDR1 SNHLY and CDR2 FYNNEI. This CDR3 is built from 12 residues. This chain's CDR3 is CASSENSRLRVF. CDR3 coding DNA: TGTGCCAGCAGTGAAAATTCTAGGTTACGGGTCTTC.

This clonotype was detected ten times or more. This rearrangement joins TRBV27 to TRBJ2-3, with TRBD2 matching over 10 bases. The germline V gene encodes CDR1 MNHEY and CDR2 SMNVEV (reference sequence). The V and J ends lost 3 bases and 2 bases, in that order; junction bases with no gene match: 8. The CDR3 consists of 17 residues. The CDR3 sequence is CASSLNGLAELTDTQYF. The CDR3 DNA reads TGTGCCAGCAGTTTGAACGGACTAGCGGAACTCACAGATACGCAGTATTTT.

This clonotype was seen a handful of times. V and J are TRBV6-1 and TRBJ1-4; no definite D call. The V end was cut by 9 bases, the J end by 7 bases, with 15 bases between. The CDR3 sequence is 13 residues long. Germline V gene data show CDR1 as MNHNS and CDR2 as SASEGT. CDR3 loop: CASITTRGEKLFF. The CDR3 DNA follows: TGTGCCAGTATAACTACAAGAGGTGAAAAACTGTTTTTT.

Remarks on this clonotype: Just one base apart from a much larger clone, this may be a read error. The V call is TRBV28, the J call TRBJ2-5, with D hard to call. The J call is doubtful: the DNA matches TRBJ2-7 better. The CDR3 has 12 amino acids. The germline V gene has CDR1 MDHEN and CDR2 SYDVKM. The CDR3 is CANSSVSYEQYF. CDR3 nucleotides: TGTGCCAACAGTTCCGTGTCCTACGAGCAGTACTTC.

The J gene is TRBJ1-5, the V gene TRBV19; TRBD1 aligns across 9 bases. CDR3 length: 15 residues. Germline loops: CDR1 LNHDA, CDR2 SQIVND (reference sequence). V lost 5 bases, J lost 0 bases, and 2 bases stayed unmatched. The CDR3 nucleotides are TGTGCCAGTAGTGACAGGGGGTATAGCAATCAGCCCCAGCATTTT. Translating gives CASSDRGYSNQPQHF.

The chain recombines TRBV7-2 with TRBJ2-5; 9 bases agree with TRBD1. Germline loops: CDR1 SGHTA, CDR2 FQGNSA. The V and J ends lost 1 base and 4 bases, in that order; junction bases with no gene match: 4. This CDR3 has 15 residues. CDR3 protein: CASSLVWGQGETQYF. For the CDR3, the DNA is TGTGCCAGCAGCTTAGTATGGGGACAGGGAGAGACCCAGTACTTC.